This T cell receptor (beta chain) was retrieved from a study of technical replicates of blood from a handful of donors. Trimming shortened V by 5 bases and J by 3 bases, and 14 bases separated the two germline ends. The CDR3 extends over 14 amino acids. The germline V gene encodes CDR1 SGHAT and CDR2 FQNNGV. Profiled with immunoSEQ multiplex PCR; TCRdb holds only in-frame clones, not every one. This table holds 65,000 to 85,000 clones, approximately 94% found once. The chain joins TRBV11-2 to TRBJ2-7; D is perhaps TRBD1 (6 bases). This receptor was obtained from a human donor in good health. The sample was T cells isolated from PBMCs. CDR3 amino acids: CASSLRDIYYEQYF. The CDR3 bases are TGTGCCAGCAGCCTCCGGGACATCTACTACGAGCAGTACTTC.